This T cell receptor beta chain was retrieved from a study of cytomegalovirus exposure and HLA in healthy donors. Across the whole study: Early release data held around 82 million unique TCRs from HLA-typed donors.

In the PCR, 60 Vbeta and 13 Jbeta primers were used. TCRdb's table, derived via immunoSEQ multiplex PCR, lists solely in-frame clones and lacks some. The sample has under 200,000 clones; roughly 80% are singletons. CDR1 is SNHLY, CDR2 FYNNEI, per germline. The V end was cut by 3 bases, the J end by 6 bases, with 11 bases between. The CDR3 length is 13 residues. On this clone itself: Antigen specificity is unknown.

Study observations and caveats: The classifier was said to identify cytomegalovirus status with high specificity and sensitivity.

The genes are TRBV2 and TRBJ1-1; D is ambiguous. The specimen was PBMCs. The clonotype originates from a woman under 30 in good health and CMV-seronegative. The CDR3 DNA reads as TGTGCCAGCAGTGAGTCCGGAGAATCTGAAGCTTTCTTT. This codes for CASSESGESEAFF.